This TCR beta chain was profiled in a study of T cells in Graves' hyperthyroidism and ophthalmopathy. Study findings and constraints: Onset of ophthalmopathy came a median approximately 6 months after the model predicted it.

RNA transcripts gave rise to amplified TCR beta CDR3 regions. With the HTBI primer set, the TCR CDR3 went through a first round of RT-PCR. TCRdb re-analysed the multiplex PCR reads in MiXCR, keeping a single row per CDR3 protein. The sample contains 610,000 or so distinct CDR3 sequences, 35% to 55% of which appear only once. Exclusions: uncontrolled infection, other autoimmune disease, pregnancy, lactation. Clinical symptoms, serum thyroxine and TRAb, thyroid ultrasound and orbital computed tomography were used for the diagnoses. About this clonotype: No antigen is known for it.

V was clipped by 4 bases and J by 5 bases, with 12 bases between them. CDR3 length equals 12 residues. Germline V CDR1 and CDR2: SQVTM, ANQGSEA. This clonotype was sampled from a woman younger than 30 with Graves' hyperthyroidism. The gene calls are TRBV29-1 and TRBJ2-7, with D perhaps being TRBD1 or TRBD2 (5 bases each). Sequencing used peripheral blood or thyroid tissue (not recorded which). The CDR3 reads CSVGGSVHEQYF. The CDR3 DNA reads TGCAGCGTTGGGGGGAGCGTACACGAGCAGTACTTC.